The 26 T cell receptor beta chains below come from one sample, sequenced in a study of T cell responses to AZD1222 COVID-19 vaccine. Some clones are missing from TCRdb's copy, which holds only in-frame ones; the method was immunoSEQ multiplex PCR. Of 75,000 or so clones in the sample, 75% to 95% were seen once. The input for sequencing was peripheral blood, taken 28 days after the second AZD1222 dose. Receptors were obtained from an adult who received the AZD1222 COVID-19 vaccine.

The chain employs TRBV24-1 and TRBJ2-1; no clear D gene. Germline assignment: CDR1 KGHDR and CDR2 SFDVKD. The V end was cut by 4 bases, the J end by 5 bases, with 5 bases between. The CDR3 extends over 12 amino acids. The DNA for the CDR3 is TGTGCCACCAGTGAAACAGACAATGAGCAGTTCTTC. It specifies CATSETDNEQFF.

The V and J genes are TRBV3-1 (or the pseudogene TRBV3-2) and TRBJ2-3; D remains ambiguous. V was shortened by 1 base and J by 0 bases, with 8 bases between the two germline ends. The CDR3 is 15 residues long. From germline, CDR1 is LGHDT and CDR2 YNNKEL (reference sequence). Here the CDR3 reads CASSQGTVSTDTQYF. CDR3 in DNA: TGTGCCAGCAGCCAAGGGACGGTGAGCACAGATACGCAGTATTTT.

This CDR3 reads CASSYPRDRGLHEQYF. The CDR3 DNA reads TGTGCCAGCAGTTATCCCCGGGACAGGGGGCTGCACGAGCAGTACTTC. V usage is TRBV5-6 and J usage is TRBJ2-7; TRBD1 agrees at 12 bases. CDR3 size: 16 residues. With V trimmed by 5 bases and J by 5 bases, 11 bases remained unmatched. CDR1 and CDR2 (germline): SGHDT, YYEEEE.

The rearrangement links TRBV7-2 to TRBJ2-5; D assignment may be TRBD1 or TRBD2 (5 bases each). This CDR3 region has 15 residues. CDR1 is SGHTA and CDR2 is FQGNSA in the germline V gene. Deletions cut 7 bases from V and 4 bases from J, with 19 bases between. The CDR3 DNA sequence: TGTGCCAGCACCTTTGGGACCCTCGGGCCAGAGACCCAGTACTTC. Protein product: CASTFGTLGPETQYF.

This rearrangement joins TRBV28 to TRBJ1-2; no clear D. CDR3 length: 14 residues. V dropped 1 base and J dropped 8 bases, with 14 bases sitting between them. Germline CDR1 and CDR2: MDHEN and SYDVKM. This chain's CDR3 is CASSLSTGRGGYTF. The CDR3, as DNA: TGTGCCAGCAGTTTATCTACGGGGAGAGGAGGCTACACCTTC.

The CDR3 loop reads CASSVGTVWGYTF. The CDR3 bases are TGTGCCAGTAGTGTGGGGACGGTTTGGGGCTACACCTTC. This chain links TRBV19 with TRBJ1-2, with a weak D call TRBD1 (5 bases). V shed 5 bases and J shed 8 bases, with 15 bases lying between them. The CDR3 extends over 13 amino acids. Germline CDR1 LNHDA, CDR2 SQIVND (reference sequence).

The chain has TRBV7-2 and TRBJ2-5; the D gene is possibly TRBD1 (5 bases). CDR1 is SGHTA and CDR2 is FQGNSA in the germline V gene. CDR3 length: 13 amino acids. Trimming shortened V by 0 bases and J by 12 bases, and 14 bases separated the two germline ends. CDR3 protein: CASSLARAGFEYF. CDR3 DNA: TGTGCCAGCAGCTTAGCTCGTGCAGGGTTCGAGTACTTC.

V and J are TRBV18 and TRBJ2-2; TRBD1 matches at 8 bases. Germline loops: CDR1 KGHSH, CDR2 LQKENI. Germline trimming cut 5 bases from V and 1 base from J; bases unmatched to any gene: 9. This CDR3 spans 17 amino acids. This CDR3 reads CASSSGQGGLNTGELFF. The CDR3 DNA is TGTGCCAGCTCAAGCGGACAGGGCGGATTGAACACCGGGGAGCTGTTTTTT.

The chain joins TRBV19 to TRBJ1-1; no reliable D call. V lost 0 bases and J 4 bases, leaving 15 bases between the germline ends. This CDR3 comprises 16 residues. CDR1 is LNHDA and CDR2 is SQIVND in the germline V gene (reference sequence). The CDR3 region is CASSIEGEGPGTEAFF. CDR3 DNA: TGTGCCAGTAGTATAGAGGGTGAAGGGCCGGGCACTGAAGCTTTCTTT. The entire variable domain, with the rest obtained from reference TRBV19 and TRBJ1-1, is as follows: DGGITQSPKYLFRKEGQNVTLSCEQNLNHDAMYWYRQDPGQGLRLIYYSQIVNDFQKGDIAEGYSVSREKKESFPLTVTSAQKNPTAFYLCASSIEGEGPGTEAFFGQGTRLTVV.

This clone was counted between two and nine times. This rearrangement joins TRBV6-5 to TRBJ1-1; D is uncertain. The germline gives CDR1 MNHEY, CDR2 SVGAGI. V dropped 10 bases and J dropped 1 base, with 13 bases sitting between them. The CDR3 contains 13 residues. DNA of the CDR3: TGTGCCACCTCGCCGGGAGAGAACACTGAAGCTTTCTTT. As protein: CATSPGENTEAFF.

This rearrangement joins TRBV10-3 to TRBJ2-3; the match to TRBD2 covers 7 bases. Germline V gene sequence: CDR1 ENHRY, CDR2 SYGVKD. CDR3 length equals 14 residues. Trimming removed 5 bases from V and 2 bases from J; junction bases left unmatched: 4. The DNA of the CDR3 is TGTGCCATCAGTCCGGGACTAATCACAGATACGCAGTATTTT. It yields the protein CAISPGLITDTQYF.

This clone was seen just once. V usage is TRBV27 and J usage is TRBJ1-2, with unresolved D. Germline CDR1 and CDR2: MNHEY and SMNVEV (reference sequence). CDR3 length equals 14 residues. V was clipped by 6 bases and J by 4 bases, with 15 bases between them. The CDR3, as DNA: TGTGCCAGCAGGTCGCGCGGGGAGGGCTATGGCTACACCTTC. Translated: CASRSRGEGYGYTF.

The chain joins TRBV7-9 to TRBJ2-5; 7 bases fit TRBD2. Germline CDR1 is SEHNR and CDR2 is FQNEAQ (reference sequence). The CDR3 contains 14 residues. J was trimmed by 5 bases and V by 3 bases; bases with no gene match: 6. CDR3 coding DNA: TGTGCCAGCAGCTTTCGCGGGAGAGGGGAGACCCAGTACTTC. It translates to CASSFRGRGETQYF.

The chain recombines TRBV7-8 with TRBJ2-3; no firm D call. The CDR3 runs to 12 residues. V shed 1 base and J shed 5 bases, with 4 bases lying between them. Germline values: CDR1 SGHVS, CDR2 FQNEAQ. The DNA for the CDR3 is TGTGCCAGCAGCTTAGACGTAGATACGCAGTATTTT. This gives the protein CASSLDVDTQYF.

This chain's CDR3 is CASSQEGQNTGELFF. CDR3 DNA sequence: TGTGCCAGCAGCCAAGAAGGACAGAACACCGGGGAGCTGTTTTTT. The chain combines TRBV14 with TRBJ2-2, with D perhaps TRBD1 (5 bases). V was shortened by 0 bases and J by 1 base, with 6 bases between the two germline ends. In germline, CDR1 is SGHDN, CDR2 FVKESK. The CDR3 runs to 15 residues.

V usage is TRBV7-8 and J usage is TRBJ1-2; D gene uncertain. Trimming removed 1 base at V and 5 bases at J, with 26 bases between. This CDR3 has 19 amino acids. CDR1 SGHVS and CDR2 FQNEAQ come from the germline V gene. The CDR3 sequence is CASSLVRRADAEIIYGYTF. CDR3 DNA: TGTGCCAGCAGCTTAGTGAGGCGGGCAGATGCAGAAATCATATATGGCTACACCTTC. Complete variable domain (other parts from reference TRBV7-8 and TRBJ1-2): GAGVSQSPRYKVAKRGQDVALRCDPISGHVSLFWYQQALGQGPEFLTYFQNEAQLDKSGLPSDRFFAERPEGSVSTLKIQRTQQEDSAVYLCASSLVRRADAEIIYGYTFGSGTRLTVV.

This clone was seen a single time. J is TRBJ1-4 and V is TRBV5-1; tentatively, D is TRBD1 (6 bases). Trimming left V 4 bases short and J 4 bases short, with 11 bases between. This CDR3 contains 14 residues. The germline V gene encodes CDR1 SGHRS and CDR2 YFSETQ. CDR3 sequence (DNA): TGCGCCAGCAGCCAGGACAGAGATAATGAAAAACTGTTTTTT. This translates into CASSQDRDNEKLFF.

V usage is TRBV9 and J usage is TRBJ1-1; D may be TRBD1 (5 bases). Trimming removed 4 bases at V and 4 bases at J, with 11 bases between. CDR3 length: 13 amino acids. Germline V gene lookup returns CDR1 SGDLS and CDR2 YYNGEE. CDR3 sequence: CASSLGAATEAFF. The CDR3 nucleotides read TGTGCCAGCAGCTTAGGGGCAGCCACTGAAGCTTTCTTT.

The J gene is TRBJ1-4, the V gene TRBV5-4; D uncertain. CDR3 length equals 14 residues. CDR1 is SGHNT and CDR2 is YYREEE in the germline V gene (reference sequence). Trimming cost V 1 base and J 10 bases, with 14 bases left between them. CDR3 sequence reads: CASSLLGDAAKLFF. The CDR3 DNA reads as TGTGCCAGCAGCTTGCTTGGGGATGCGGCAAAACTGTTTTTT. Together with reference TRBV5-4 and TRBJ1-4, the CDR3 gives the full variable domain: ETGVTQSPTHLIKTRGQQVTLRCSSQSGHNTVSWYQQALGQGPQFIFQYYREEENGRGNFPPRFSGLQFPNYSSELNVNALELDDSALYLCASSLLGDAAKLFFGSGTQLSVL.

The chain has TRBV9 and TRBJ2-6; either TRBD1 or TRBD2 may supply D (5 bases each). CDR3 length: 17 amino acids. V dropped 4 bases and J dropped 3 bases, with 17 bases sitting between them. Looked up from germline, CDR1 is SGDLS and CDR2 is YYNGEE. The CDR3 sequence: CASSPRGGRGGANVLTF. The CDR3 nucleotides read TGTGCCAGCAGCCCCCGGGGCGGCCGTGGTGGGGCCAACGTCCTGACTTTC. The variable domain in full, completed from reference TRBV9 and TRBJ2-6, reads DSGVTQTPKHLITATGQRVTLRCSPRSGDLSVYWYQQSLDQGLQFLIQYYNGEERAKGNILERFSAQQFPDLHSELNLSSLELGDSALYFCASSPRGGRGGANVLTFGAGSRLTVL.

This sequence joins TRBV4-1 and TRBJ2-1; a weak D match, TRBD2 (5 bases). The CDR3 is 16 residues long. V lost 0 bases to trimming and J lost 6 bases, with 15 bases between them. Germline V gene data show CDR1 as MGHRA and CDR2 as YSYEKL. The CDR3 is CASSQDRWAGGNEQFF. The CDR3 nucleotides read TGCGCCAGCAGCCAAGATCGCTGGGCAGGAGGCAATGAGCAGTTCTTC.

The CDR3 spells CASSESGTGREQYF. CDR3 nucleotides: TGCGCCAGCAGTGAGTCGGGGACAGGGCGCGAGCAGTACTTC. This sequence joins TRBV10-1 and TRBJ2-7, with TRBD1 matching over 9 bases. Per the germline V gene, CDR1 is WNHNN and CDR2 is SYGVQD (reference sequence). The CDR3 has 14 amino acids. Trimming took 0 bases from V and 6 from J; bases not matched to a gene: 3.

The V call is TRBV30, the J call TRBJ2-7; D not certain. From germline, CDR1 is GTSNPN and CDR2 SVGIG (reference sequence). The CDR3 is 12 amino acids. The ends were cut back, 0 bases at V and 0 bases at J, with 3 bases in the middle. CDR3 bases: TGTGCCTGGAGTGTAACCTCCTACGAGCAGTACTTC. It codes for CAWSVTSYEQYF.

This CDR3 reads CASSFSSSYEQYF. In nucleotides, the CDR3 is TGTGCCAGCAGCTTTTCTAGTTCCTACGAGCAGTACTTC. V and J are TRBV28 and TRBJ2-7; D is unresolved. The CDR3 is 13 amino acids. Germline assignment: CDR1 MDHEN and CDR2 SYDVKM. The V end lost 6 bases, the J end lost 1 base, and 10 bases lay between the germline ends.

The gene calls are TRBV5-6 and TRBJ2-7, with D possibly matching TRBD2 (6 bases). Trimming left V 0 bases short and J 3 bases short, with 16 bases between. The CDR3 is made up of 16 amino acids. The germline V gene has CDR1 SGHDT and CDR2 YYEEEE. CDR3 residues: CASSLGDLAGGYEQYF. For the CDR3, the DNA is TGTGCCAGCAGCTTGGGGGACCTAGCCGGGGGCTACGAGCAGTACTTC.

The chain links TRBV19 to TRBJ2-5; a possible D gene is TRBD1 (6 bases). The CDR3 covers 15 residues. Germline CDR1 LNHDA, CDR2 SQIVND (reference sequence). V was cut by 1 base and J by 5 bases, with 14 bases left in between. Written as DNA, the CDR3 is TGTGCCAGTAGTATAGTGGCAGGGGAGAGGGAGACCCAGTACTTC. Translated, it gives CASSIVAGERETQYF.